Shown below are 20 T cell receptor beta chains from a single sample sequenced in a study of B cell selection in AIRE deficiency. Sequenced by immunoSEQ multiplex PCR; TCRdb stores in-frame clones only, minus some. Of around 24,000 clones in the sample, approximately 96% were seen once. Conventional CD4 T cells were sorted as CD4+CD127+ cells. The source material was CD4+CD127+ conventional T cells sorted from PBMCs. The receptors shown here come from a human donor in good health.

This rearrangement joins TRBV18 to TRBJ1-5, with 7 bases aligning to TRBD1. Germline V gene sequence: CDR1 KGHSH, CDR2 LQKENI. V trimming: 5 bases; J trimming: 4 bases; junction bases outside the gene matches: 2. The CDR3 length is 13 residues. CDR3 sequence (DNA): TGTGCCAGCTCAAGGGACAGTAATCAGCCCCAGCATTTT. It is translated as CASSRDSNQPQHF.

The chain is built from TRBV2 and TRBJ1-1; D is uncertain. The V gene lost 4 bases and the J gene lost 1 base, with 7 bases spanning the gap. The CDR3 length is 13 residues. Germline assignment: CDR1 SNHLY and CDR2 FYNNEI. This CDR3 is CASSAIGNTEAFF. CDR3 in DNA: TGTGCCAGCAGTGCCATAGGGAACACTGAAGCTTTCTTT.

The CDR3 region has the DNA TGTGCCAGCAGCCCGGGACAGGGTTTGAGGCAGTACTTC. Translation gives CASSPGQGLRQYF. This rearrangement joins TRBV7-2 to TRBJ2-7; TRBD1 matches at 9 bases. With 5 bases clipped from V and 9 bases from J, the junction kept 8 bases outside the gene matches. Germline lookup yields CDR1 SGHTA and CDR2 FQGNSA. The CDR3 has 13 residues.

This clone appeared a single time. This sequence joins TRBV5-1 and TRBJ1-2; TRBD1 might be the D (5 bases). CDR3 size: 12 residues. V was cut by 4 bases and J by 4 bases, with 8 bases left in between. The germline gives CDR1 SGHRS, CDR2 YFSETQ. The CDR3, as DNA: TGCGCCAGCAGCAAGGACATCTATGGCTACACCTTC. This encodes CASSKDIYGYTF.

The V gene is TRBV28, the J gene TRBJ2-5, with TRBD1 identical over 11 bases. The DNA end is more similar to TRBJ2-7, so the J call may be wrong. The CDR3 extends over 14 amino acids. From germline, CDR1 is MDHEN and CDR2 SYDVKM. CDR3 in amino acids: CATHPGQGAHEQYF. The CDR3 region has the DNA TGTGCCACCCACCCCGGACAGGGGGCCCACGAGCAGTACTTC.

The gene calls are TRBV6-6 and TRBJ1-2, with D perhaps TRBD1 (6 bases). In germline, CDR1 is MNHNY, CDR2 SVGAGI (reference sequence). The CDR3 covers 13 residues. V was pared by 7 bases and J by 0 bases, with 9 bases between. The CDR3 sequence: CASKGGSNYGYTF. The CDR3 DNA reads as TGTGCCAGCAAAGGGGGGTCTAACTATGGCTACACCTTC.

In DNA form, the CDR3 reads TGTGCCAGCTCACCAGGGCCAAACTATGGCTACACCTTC. This gives the protein CASSPGPNYGYTF. The chain is built from TRBV18 and TRBJ1-2; D is ambiguous. Germline V CDR1 and CDR2: KGHSH, LQKENI. The CDR3 consists of 13 residues. Deletions cut 2 bases from V and 2 bases from J, with 6 bases between.

The chain recombines TRBV27 with TRBJ2-3; 8 bases are shared with TRBD2. V lost 5 bases and J lost 13; bases outside the gene matches: 8. The V gene's germline CDR1 is MNHEY and CDR2 SMNVEV (reference sequence). The CDR3 covers 12 residues. CDR3 loop: CASSPPGGKKYF. In nucleotides, the CDR3 is TGTGCCAGCAGTCCCCCGGGGGGGAAAAAGTATTTT.

This sequence joins TRBV18 and TRBJ2-1; TRBD2 aligns across 12 bases. After removal of 1 base from V and 0 bases from J, the junction contained 4 bases not matched to a gene. The CDR3 runs to 18 residues. Germline CDR1 is KGHSH and CDR2 is LQKENI. CDR3 DNA: TGTGCCAGCTCACCACGGCTAGCGGGGGGGTCCTCCTACAATGAGCAGTTCTTC. Residues: CASSPRLAGGSSYNEQFF.

This clone came up once. This chain connects TRBV11-2 to TRBJ1-1; 10 bases map to TRBD1. The V and J ends lost 3 bases and 0 bases, in that order; junction bases with no gene match: 7. CDR1 and CDR2 from the germline V gene are SGHAT and FQNNGV. The CDR3 covers 17 residues. Written as DNA, the CDR3 is TGTGCCAGCAGCTTTGGGGACAGGGGCCTCATGAACACTGAAGCTTTCTTT. It codes for CASSFGDRGLMNTEAFF.

J is TRBJ2-1 and V is TRBV11-3; D may match TRBD1 or TRBD2 (5 bases each). V dropped 4 bases and J dropped 2 bases, with 12 bases sitting between them. This CDR3 has 15 amino acids. The germline gives CDR1 SGHNT, CDR2 YENEEA. CDR3 in amino acids: CASSSGTQTYNEQFF. The CDR3 DNA reads as TGTGCCAGCAGCTCCGGGACCCAGACCTACAATGAGCAGTTCTTC.

The V and J genes are TRBV6-4 and TRBJ2-3, with D unresolved. The CDR3 runs 13 residues. In germline, CDR1 is MRHNA, CDR2 SNTAGT. The V gene lost 4 bases and the J gene lost 2 bases, with 7 bases spanning the gap. The CDR3 DNA is TGTGCCAGCAGTGTTGAGACCACAGATACGCAGTATTTT. Its protein product is CASSVETTDTQYF.

The V gene is TRBV4-2, the J gene TRBJ1-4, with TRBD1 matching 7 bases. Germline loops: CDR1 LGHNA, CDR2 YNFKEQ. V was clipped by 1 base and J by 7 bases; unmatched bases: 9. The length of the CDR3 is 16 residues. CDR3 sequence reads: CASSQGQGRLTEKLFF. In DNA form, the CDR3 reads TGTGCCAGCAGCCAAGGACAGGGACGCCTTACTGAAAAACTGTTTTTT.

J is TRBJ2-1 and V is TRBV7-9; D might be TRBD1 (6 bases). In germline, CDR1 is SEHNR, CDR2 FQNEAQ (reference sequence). The length of the CDR3 is 14 residues. V lost 4 bases and J 15 bases, leaving 22 bases between the germline ends. As DNA, the CDR3 is TGTGCCAGCAGCTCTCCGAACGACAGGACGAAGGTGTTCTTC. This sequence encodes CASSSPNDRTKVFF.

V gene TRBV6-5 combines with J gene TRBJ1-3; D is perhaps TRBD1 (5 bases). V lost 2 bases and J 3 bases, leaving 8 bases between the germline ends. This CDR3 comprises 14 residues. The germline CDR1 and CDR2 sequences are MNHEY and SVGAGI. Here the CDR3 reads CASSYGGGGNTIYF. CDR3 bases: TGTGCCAGCAGTTACGGGGGAGGTGGAAACACCATATATTTT.

This clone was observed a few times. The chain recombines TRBV27 with TRBJ2-3; tentatively, D is TRBD1 or TRBD2 (6 bases each). The V end was cut by 5 bases, the J end by 0 bases, with 15 bases between. CDR3 length: 16 residues. Germline-derived CDR1 and CDR2 are MNHEY and SMNVEV (reference sequence). The CDR3 sequence: CASSPRGAGSTDTQYF. CDR3 sequence (DNA): TGTGCCAGCAGTCCGAGGGGGGCGGGTAGCACAGATACGCAGTATTTT.

The rearrangement joins TRBV6-1 to TRBJ2-3; 11 bases match TRBD2. This CDR3 comprises 17 residues. V trimming: 3 bases; J trimming: 1 base; junction bases outside the gene matches: 6. Germline V gene sequence: CDR1 MNHNS, CDR2 SASEGT. Here the CDR3 DNA reads TGTGCCAGCAGTGATAGGACTAGCGGGCGCCGCACAGATACGCAGTATTTT. Protein product: CASSDRTSGRRTDTQYF.

The CDR3 coding sequence is TGCACCAGCAGCCCAGACAGGGGGAATCAGCCCCAGCATTTT. Translating it yields CTSSPDRGNQPQHF. This rearrangement joins TRBV1 to TRBJ1-5; the table's D call TRBD1 went unverified against the DNA. TRBV1 is classified as a pseudogene. The length of the CDR3 is 14 residues.

The rearrangement joins TRBV7-6 to TRBJ2-1; D tentatively reads TRBD1 or TRBD2 (5 bases each). The CDR3 loop spans 14 amino acids. V was cut by 1 base and J by 1 base, with 5 bases left in between. Germline V gene data show CDR1 as SGHVS and CDR2 as FNYEAQ. The CDR3 is CASSLGGSYNEQFF. For the CDR3, the DNA is TGTGCCAGCAGCTTAGGGGGGTCCTACAATGAGCAGTTCTTC.

The V and J genes are TRBV5-1 and TRBJ1-3; D unresolved. There are 15 residues in the CDR3. V was pared by 2 bases and J by 0 bases, with 9 bases between. The germline V gene encodes CDR1 SGHRS and CDR2 YFSETQ. The CDR3 DNA reads as TGCGCCAGCAGCTTCGGGTCACCCTCTGGAAACACCATATATTTT. The encoded protein is CASSFGSPSGNTIYF.